This T cell receptor beta chain was recorded in a study of OX40 agonist ivuxolimab in advanced cancers. The overall study: Allowance was made for prior anti-PD-1, anti-PD-L1 or anti-CTLA-4 therapy, and around 44% had some.

On this clone: Its antigen is not known.

Germline values: CDR1 MNHNS, CDR2 SASEGT. The V end lost 6 bases, the J end lost 7 bases, and 19 bases lay between the germline ends. CDR3 length equals 15 residues. The data were produced by immunoSEQ multiplex PCR, yet TCRdb's version contains in-frame clones alone and is incomplete. This table has 60,000 to 70,000 clones, about 87% appearing once. Study-level points and caveats: Part of the nonresponder group also had normalized T-cell clonal expansion that was low. Low clonal expansion, among the lowest seen, marked partial responders at 0.1-3.0 mg/kg.

Patients with autoimmune history or systemic immunosuppression were excluded. This receptor was taken from an adult with an advanced solid tumor such as melanoma, head and neck, liver or kidney cancer. The material sequenced was CD4+ or CD8+ T cells sorted from blood, taken in a trial of the OX40 agonist ivuxolimab. This rearrangement joins TRBV6-1 to TRBJ2-1; D may be TRBD1 (6 bases). Here the CDR3 DNA reads TGTGCCAGCAGACCAGGGGCCCAAGGCCGAAATGAGCAGTTCTTC. Amino acid sequence: CASRPGAQGRNEQFF.